Following are 4 T cell receptor beta chains from one sample sequenced in a study of blood T cell repertoires in COVID-19. Sequencing used immunoSEQ multiplex PCR; TCRdb keeps in-frame clones, though not all of them. The data hold around 700,000 clones, with 85% to 90% observed a single time. Source material: peripheral blood. The receptor set was obtained from a woman aged 18-29 years with acute or convalescent COVID-19.

The gene calls are TRBV30 and TRBJ2-3; D remains unclear. The CDR3 has 16 amino acids. Germline-derived CDR1 and CDR2 are GTSNPN and SVGIG (reference sequence). V gave up 3 bases and J gave up 3 bases, with 19 bases separating them. CDR3 protein: CAWRASPTRGTDTQYF. As DNA, the CDR3 is TGTGCCTGGAGGGCCTCTCCGACCCGAGGAACAGATACGCAGTATTTT.

The V call is TRBV10-3, the J call TRBJ2-1; TRBD1 is a possible D gene (5 bases). In germline, CDR1 is ENHRY, CDR2 SYGVKD. The CDR3 spans 12 residues. With 6 bases removed from V and 7 bases from J, the gap between germline ends came to 10 bases. As DNA, the CDR3 is TGTGCCATCAGCCAAGGGGCGAATGAGCAGTTCTTC. Translated: CAISQGANEQFF.

CDR3 sequence (DNA): TGTGCCAGCTCACTACGGACAGCGGAGATGAACACTGAAGCTTTCTTT. It specifies CASSLRTAEMNTEAFF. This chain connects TRBV18 to TRBJ1-1; perhaps TRBD1 as D (6 bases). The CDR3 is 16 residues long. In germline, CDR1 is KGHSH, CDR2 LQKENI. V dropped 4 bases and J dropped 0 bases, with 15 bases sitting between them.

The chain has TRBV18 and TRBJ2-1, with D possibly being TRBD1 (6 bases). The CDR3 spans 16 residues. Deletions cut 0 bases from V and 6 bases from J, with 15 bases between. Germline assignment: CDR1 KGHSH and CDR2 LQKENI. This CDR3 reads CASSPPVRQARNEQFF. DNA for the CDR3: TGTGCCAGCTCACCACCTGTTCGACAGGCCCGCAATGAGCAGTTCTTC.